This entry is about one T cell receptor beta chain. Its antigen is unknown. The data were produced by immunoSEQ multiplex PCR, yet TCRdb's version contains in-frame clones alone and is incomplete. The repertoire includes about 240,000 clones, roughly four fifths of them detected once, and roughly 0.67% sits in the top ten. This entry comes from a study of Tregs in tolerant kidney transplant recipients. Study findings and constraints: The small number of patients limits these findings pending further validation.

This CDR3 has 12 residues. Per germline, CDR1 LNHDA and CDR2 SQIVND (reference sequence). V dropped 5 bases and J dropped 3 bases, with 7 bases sitting between them. The clonotype comes from a human donor in good health. The sample consisted of CD4+ T cells from blood. The V and J genes are TRBV19 and TRBJ1-1; D uncertain. DNA of the CDR3: TGTGCCAGTAGTCTGGAGTACACTGAAGCTTTCTTT. Its protein is CASSLEYTEAFF.